The clone carrying this TCR beta chain was seen more than once but under ten times. Its specificity is unknown. Absence of ophthalmopathy progression within 18 months defined stable Graves' hyperthyroidism. Each patient was aged 18 to 65 and had newly diagnosed hyperthyroidism of under 2 months' duration. The authors took PBMCs from roughly 9.3 ml fresh peripheral blood. This CDR3 has 14 residues. Germline-derived CDR1 and CDR2 are MNHNS and SASEGT. Between the trimmed V and J ends, which lost 7 bases and 8 bases, there was a span of 20 bases. It was RNA transcripts that yielded the amplified TCR beta CDR3 regions. First-round RT-PCR with HTBI primers amplified the TCR CDR3 region. MiXCR was run by TCRdb on the multiplex PCR reads, yielding one entry per CDR3 protein. The sample has some 460,000 distinct CDR3 sequences, more than 15% seen once. This sample was taken from a study of T cells in Graves' hyperthyroidism and ophthalmopathy. Study-wide results and caveats: Ophthalmopathy was identified by the model a median 6.5 months ahead of onset.

The TCR sequence derives from a woman younger than 35 with Graves' hyperthyroidism. The V and J genes are TRBV6-1 and TRBJ1-2, with D maybe TRBD1 (6 bases). Sequencing used blood. The chain's CDR3 is CASTRGGGTFGYTF. CDR3 bases: TGTGCCAGCACCAGAGGGGGGGGGACATTCGGCTACACCTTC.